This is a list of T cell receptor beta chains from one sample in a study of human T cells and chemical hapten exposure. TCRdb passed the RACE reads through MiXCR, listing each CDR3 protein once. This sample yields roughly 53,000 distinct CDR3 sequences, of which approximately 9.9% are seen a single time; 16% belongs to the top ten. This material consisted of whole blood, taken in connection with sensitization to the hapten diphenylcyclopropenone (DPC). The receptors come from a woman aged 40-49 years with alopecia areata. Some clones in this sample may be carry-over from other donors' samples. The CDR3 runs from the conserved cysteine through the conserved F or W.

cdr3_length v_call cdr3_aa
16 TRBV7-7 CASSSRGLPNTGELFF
16 TRBV3-1 CASSQEVREVVETQYF
12 TRBV7-8 CASSLATHGAFF
16 TRBV6-5 CASSPRLAGPGHEQYF
16 TRBV15 CATSPPRSRGAGEQFF
15 TRBV18 CASSHQGGLGETQYF
13 TRBV29-1 CSVPWGVWETQYF
12 TRBV19 CASSSGVNEQFF
14 TRBV7-6 CASSLVQSQETQYF
18 TRBV18 CASSPYSGSTTGNSPLHF
12 TRBV11-2 CASSYQRETQYF
15 TRBV7-9 CASSARDTHSYEQYF
14 TRBV19 CASSIAGTARGAFF
13 TRBV5-1 CASSFGYNNEQFF
14 TRBV3-1 CASTGGARTDTQYF
13 TRBV20-1 CSPRRGDYNEQFF
13 TRBV7-6 CASSLLQGSEAFF
14 TRBV6-2/TRBV6-3 CASSTGTEHNEQFF
13 TRBV20-1 CSARDGLHNEQFF
14 TRBV12-3/TRBV12-4 CASSLYGTGSASTF
15 TRBV29-1 CSVNTQGTSYNEQFF
16 TRBV28 CASSLSLNWASGTQYF
16 TRBV28 CASRNLGGGDNSPLHF
17 TRBV3-1 CASSQEGSGGAGETQYF
14 TRBV6-2/TRBV6-3 CASSPGRGGQPQHF
14 TRBV6-1 CASSVQESSYEQYF
13 TRBV6-5 CASPNGFAYEQYF
14 TRBV18 CASSQGQGGTEAFF